This T cell receptor (beta chain) derives from a study of blood T cell repertoires in COVID-19. Study summary: The United States, Italy and Spain provided the acute and convalescent COVID-19 samples.

Germline CDR1 SGHRS, CDR2 YFSETQ. The CDR3 has 14 amino acids. Trimming left V 0 bases short and J 9 bases short, with 10 bases between. As handled by the study authors: Nucleated cell counts were estimated from reference gene primer amplification. Profiled with immunoSEQ multiplex PCR; TCRdb holds only in-frame clones, not every one. That table is the source of V, J and clone size, and D and trimming were worked out from the DNA. The top ten clones hold around 6% of a sample with about 250,000 clones, 65% to 85% of them seen once. The V gene is TRBV5-1, the J gene TRBJ1-6, with D possibly TRBD1 on 6 matching bases. The clonotype was recovered from an elderly man with acute or convalescent COVID-19. Sequenced input: peripheral blood. CDR3 loop: CASSLAGAFSPLHF. CDR3 DNA sequence: TGCGCCAGCAGCTTGGCAGGGGCTTTTTCACCCCTCCACTTT.